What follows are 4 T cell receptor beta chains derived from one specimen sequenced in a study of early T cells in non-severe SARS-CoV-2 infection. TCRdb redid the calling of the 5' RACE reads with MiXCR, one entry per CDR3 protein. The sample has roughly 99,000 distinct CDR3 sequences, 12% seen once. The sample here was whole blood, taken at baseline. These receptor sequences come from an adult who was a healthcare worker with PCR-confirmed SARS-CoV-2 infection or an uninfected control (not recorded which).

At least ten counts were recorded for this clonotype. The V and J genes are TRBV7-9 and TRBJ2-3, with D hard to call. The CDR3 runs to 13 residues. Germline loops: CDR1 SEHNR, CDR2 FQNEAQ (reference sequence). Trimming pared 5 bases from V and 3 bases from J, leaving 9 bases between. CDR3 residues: CASSRGSTDTQYF. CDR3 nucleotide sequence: TGTGCCAGCAGCCGTGGGTCAACAGATACGCAGTATTTT.

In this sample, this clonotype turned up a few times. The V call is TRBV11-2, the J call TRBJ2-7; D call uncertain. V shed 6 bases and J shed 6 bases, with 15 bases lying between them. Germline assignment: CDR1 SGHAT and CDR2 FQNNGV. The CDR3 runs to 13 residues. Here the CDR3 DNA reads TGTGCCAGCAGTGAGAGCCGTTCGATCGAGCAGTACTTC. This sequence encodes CASSESRSIEQYF.

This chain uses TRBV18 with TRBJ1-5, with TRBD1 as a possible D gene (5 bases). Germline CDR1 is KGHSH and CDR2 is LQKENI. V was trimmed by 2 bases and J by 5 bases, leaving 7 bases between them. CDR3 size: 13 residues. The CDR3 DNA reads TGTGCCAGCTCACCAGGACAAGATCAGCCCCAGCATTTT. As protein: CASSPGQDQPQHF.

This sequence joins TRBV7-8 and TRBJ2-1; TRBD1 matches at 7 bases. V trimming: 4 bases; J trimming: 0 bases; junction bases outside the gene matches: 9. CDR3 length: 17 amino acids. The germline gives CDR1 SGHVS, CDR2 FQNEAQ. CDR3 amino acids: CASSSGDRPSSYNEQFF. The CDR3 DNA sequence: TGTGCCAGCAGCTCTGGGGACAGACCGAGCTCCTACAATGAGCAGTTCTTC.